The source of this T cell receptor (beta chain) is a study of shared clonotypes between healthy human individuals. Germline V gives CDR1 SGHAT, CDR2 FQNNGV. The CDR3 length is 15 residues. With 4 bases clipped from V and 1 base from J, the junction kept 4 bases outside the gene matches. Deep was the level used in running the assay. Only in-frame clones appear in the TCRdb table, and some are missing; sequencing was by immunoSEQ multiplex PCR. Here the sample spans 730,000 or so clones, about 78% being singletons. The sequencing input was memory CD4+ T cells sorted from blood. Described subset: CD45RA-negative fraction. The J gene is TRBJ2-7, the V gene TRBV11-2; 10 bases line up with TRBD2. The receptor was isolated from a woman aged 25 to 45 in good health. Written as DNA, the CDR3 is TGTGCCAGCAGCTCGAGCGGGAGGGGGTCCTACGAGCAGTACTTC. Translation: CASSSSGRGSYEQYF.